This T cell receptor (beta chain) derives from a study of control samples from healthy donors and cancer patients. Sequenced by immunoSEQ multiplex PCR; TCRdb stores in-frame clones only, minus some. The sample yields some 140,000 clones, about nine tenths seen once. The germline CDR1 and CDR2 sequences are SGHTA and FQGTGA. The CDR3 loop spans 17 amino acids. V lost 2 bases, J lost 5 bases, and 9 bases stayed unmatched. Sequenced: PBMCs. This sequence joins TRBV7-3 and TRBJ2-2, with 9 nucleotides matching TRBD1. The sequence was obtained from a man aged 45-60 years with head and neck cancer. The CDR3 nucleotides are TGTGCCAGCAGCTTATCCCCTCTGACAGGGGGTACCGGGGAGCTGTTTTTT. It encodes CASSLSPLTGGTGELFF.